What follows are 4 T cell receptor beta chains derived from one specimen sequenced in a study of radiotherapy plus CTLA-4 blockade in lung cancer. Only in-frame clones appear in the TCRdb table, and some are missing; sequencing was by immunoSEQ multiplex PCR. The sample has roughly 44,000 clones, 70% to 90% seen once. The sample in question was peripheral blood, obtained from a patient treated with radiotherapy plus ipilimumab. All receptors derive from a human donor with non-small cell lung cancer whose response to radiotherapy plus ipilimumab could not be evaluated.

The chain has TRBV4-1 and TRBJ2-7; 8 nucleotides agree with TRBD2. Losses at the gene ends were 1 base for V and 4 bases for J; bases not matched to a gene: 6. Germline CDR1 MGHRA, CDR2 YSYEKL. This CDR3 is 15 amino acids long. CDR3 sequence (DNA): TGCGCCAGCAGCCAAGGGCCCAGCGGGGGTTACGAGCAGTACTTC. This codes for CASSQGPSGGYEQYF.

V is TRBV5-1 and J is TRBJ2-5; D is possibly TRBD1 (7 bases). Per the germline V gene, CDR1 is SGHRS and CDR2 is YFSETQ. The CDR3 has 16 amino acids. V dropped 7 bases and J dropped 3 bases, with 22 bases sitting between them. Here the CDR3 reads CASADGRGGAKETQYF. DNA of the CDR3: TGCGCCAGCGCCGACGGGAGAGGGGGCGCGAAAGAGACCCAGTACTTC.

The V and J genes are TRBV12-2 and TRBJ1-5; whether TRBD1, the table's D call, matches the DNA was not checked. TRBV12-2 is recorded as a pseudogene. The CDR3 loop spans 18 amino acids. The CDR3 DNA is TGTGCAAGTCGCCCTGGAATAGAAAGGGACAATAGCAATCAGCCCCAGCATTTT. Its protein is CASRPGIERDNSNQPQHF.

The genes are TRBV7-9 and TRBJ2-5, with D tentatively TRBD2 (6 bases). Trimming pared 5 bases from V and 1 base from J, leaving 20 bases between. The CDR3 loop spans 17 amino acids. CDR1 is SEHNR and CDR2 is FQNEAQ in the germline V gene (reference sequence). The CDR3 nucleotides are TGTGCCAGCAGCCCTGGAGGGGCTGGGGGACTCCAAGAGACCCAGTACTTC. This translates into CASSPGGAGGLQETQYF.